This T cell receptor (beta chain) was found in a study of lymphopenia after photon versus proton radiotherapy. Trimming left V 0 bases short and J 5 bases short, with 14 bases between. CDR1 and CDR2 (germline): SGHRS, YFSETQ. This CDR3 contains 16 residues. The assay was immunoSEQ multiplex PCR, and TCRdb's table has in-frame clones only and misses some. The table includes tens of thousands of clones, about four fifths detected once. Details on this clone: Antigen: not known.

Overall study results and limits: After the lymphocyte nadir, photon-treated repertoires showed oligoclonal expansion, especially of CD8+ Temra cells. Only patients who died were analyzed for survival; proton advantage is unproven. Photon-treated patients lost naive T cells and TCR diversity; proton-treated stayed stable.

V and J are TRBV5-1 and TRBJ2-2; TRBD2 might be the D (6 bases). This sequence was found in a middle-aged man with gastric cancer. The sequenced sample was peripheral blood, obtained from a patient treated with photon-based radiotherapy. CDR3 amino acids: CASSLGAGPQTGELFF. The CDR3 DNA reads as TGCGCCAGCAGCTTGGGTGCGGGACCTCAAACCGGGGAGCTGTTTTTT.